This T cell receptor (beta chain) was identified in a study of blood T cell repertoires in COVID-19. Across the study: Researchers got acute and convalescent COVID-19 samples from the United States, Italy and Spain. Nucleic acid was either cDNA or gDNA, and it came from T cells, B-cell-depleted T cells, or PBMCs.

Under the authors' procedure: Scientists estimated how many nucleated cells there were by amplifying reference gene primers. Assay used: immunoSEQ multiplex PCR; TCRdb lists only in-frame clones, some missing. V and J calls and clone size are given by that table; D and trimming were obtained from the DNA. The table has fewer than 150,000 clones, 87% seen once. The CDR3 totals 17 residues. CDR1 is LGHDT and CDR2 is YNNKEL in the germline V gene (reference sequence). V was shortened by 2 bases and J by 4 bases, with 20 bases between the two germline ends. Sequenced input: peripheral blood. The chain carries TRBV3-1 (or the pseudogene TRBV3-2) and TRBJ1-1; D gene unclear. This clonotype was sampled from a woman aged 40-49 years with acute or convalescent COVID-19. This chain's CDR3 is CASSQHQRRGTGTEAFF. The CDR3 nucleotides are TGTGCCAGCAGCCAACACCAAAGGCGGGGAACGGGCACTGAAGCTTTCTTT.